This TCR beta chain was sequenced in a study of blood T cell repertoires in COVID-19. Study at large: T cells, B-cell-depleted T cells, or PBMCs supplied cDNA or gDNA.

The CDR3 is 18 residues long. The germline gives CDR1 SGHAT, CDR2 FQNNGV. V trimming: 5 bases; J trimming: 2 bases; junction bases outside the gene matches: 12. Seattle's cohort entered during active infection and was followed longitudinally. Some clones are missing from TCRdb's copy, which holds only in-frame ones; the method was immunoSEQ multiplex PCR. The sample consists of more than 300,000 clones, around 87% of them appearing once. This clonotype was sampled from a woman aged 25 to 39 with COVID-19, enrolled during active disease. This chain connects TRBV11-2 to TRBJ2-7, with 13 bases identical to TRBD2. The sample comprised peripheral blood. The CDR3 nucleotides read TGTGCCAGCAGCCAGATCTCCGGGACTAGCGGGACCCCCTACGAGCAGTACTTC. This translates into CASSQISGTSGTPYEQYF.